This T cell receptor (beta chain) is from a study of beta chain features in type 1 diabetes. The entirety of the isolated RNA underwent reverse transcription, so expressed TCRB transcripts were sequenced. Data came from immunoSEQ multiplex PCR; TCRdb stores just in-frame clones and leaves some out. This table has more than 350,000 clones, 11% appearing once. The sequenced material came from naive CD4+ T cells from blood. The clonotype was recovered from a woman between 18 and 30 years old in good health.

CDR3 residues: CASSLEVPTEAFF. The CDR3 DNA is TGTGCCAGCAGCTTGGAGGTTCCCACTGAAGCTTTCTTT. The chain uses TRBV5-4 and TRBJ1-1; D unclear. V was shortened by 0 bases and J by 4 bases, with 7 bases between the two germline ends. The CDR3 is made up of 13 amino acids. CDR1 SGHNT and CDR2 YYREEE come from the germline V gene (reference sequence).